This TCR beta chain is drawn from a study of blood T cell repertoires in COVID-19. The overall study: PBMCs, B-cell-depleted T cells, or T cells were the source of the cDNA or gDNA that made up the material.

The assay was immunoSEQ multiplex PCR, and TCRdb's table has in-frame clones only and misses some. The repertoire consists of about 260,000 clones, with roughly 80% occurring once and the leading ten covering roughly 4%. Those who participated ranged in age from 18 to 89 years and resided in roughly 26 US areas. The study assigned cohorts using participant-reported clinical history. V lost 6 bases and J 1 base, leaving 14 bases between the germline ends. This CDR3 comprises 15 residues. CDR1 is SGDLS, CDR2 YYNGEE, per germline. This TCR came from a man under 40 with acute COVID-19. The sequencing input was PBMCs or T cells enriched from blood (not recorded which). The V and J genes are TRBV9 and TRBJ1-5, with D possibly matching TRBD1 (5 bases). Here the CDR3 reads CASTTGGESNQPQHF. CDR3 DNA: TGTGCCAGCACCACCGGAGGGGAAAGCAATCAGCCCCAGCATTTT.